A selection of T cell receptor beta chains follows, all from one sample in a study of cytotoxic CD8 clonotypes in ibrutinib-treated CLL. Some clones are missing from TCRdb's copy, which holds only in-frame ones; the method was immunoSEQ multiplex PCR. In the table there are approximately 130,000 clones, around 84% of which are singletons. The sequences come from PBMCs, collected after 24 months of ibrutinib treatment. Source of these receptors: a human donor with chronic lymphocytic leukemia. CDR3s include the opening cysteine and the closing phenylalanine or tryptophan. A D gene is named only where the DNA matches it firmly. Not every row has a clone size; where given, it reads once, few, many or a size class.

>NA|TRBV19|TRBJ1-6|TRBD1
CASRIEGGPKNPLHF
TGTGCCAGTAGGATCGAAGGGGGCCCCAAAAATCCCCTCCACTTT
>once|TRBV10-3|TRBJ2-7|TRBD2
CAISASGGAYEQYF
TGTGCCATCAGTGCAAGCGGGGGGGCCTACGAGCAGTACTTC
>NA|TRBV6-1|TRBJ2-7|NA
CAVRRTDLLSYEQYF
TGTGCCGTGCGTCGGACGGATCTCCTATCCTACGAGCAGTACTTC
>NA|TRBV5-1|TRBJ2-5|NA
CASSLVKQETQYF
TGCGCCAGCAGCTTGGTGAAGCAAGAGACCCAGTACTTC
>few|TRBV9|TRBJ1-5|NA
CASSVGGGQGNQPQHF
TGTGCCAGCAGCGTAGGAGGGGGGCAGGGCAATCAGCCCCAGCATTTT
>NA|TRBV18|TRBJ2-7|NA
CASSPSSSSYEQYF
TGTGCCAGCTCACCAAGTAGCAGCTCCTACGAGCAGTACTTC
>NA|TRBV9|TRBJ2-5|NA
CASSVGPAAAQETQYF
TGTGCCAGCAGCGTAGGCCCGGCAGCAGCCCAAGAGACCCAGTACTTC
>few|TRBV4-2|TRBJ2-7|TRBD2
CASSQDVGGSYEQYF
TGTGCCAGCAGCCAAGATGTGGGGGGGTCCTACGAGCAGTACTTC
>once|TRBV7-9|TRBJ1-3|NA
CASSLPWSSGNTIYF
TGTGCCAGCAGCCTTCCCTGGAGCTCTGGAAACACCATATATTTT
>few|TRBV10-3|TRBJ2-2|NA
CAISESGPNTGELFF
TGTGCCATCAGTGAGTCGGGTCCTAACACCGGGGAGCTGTTTTTT
>NA|TRBV7-2|TRBJ2-3|NA
CASSLGGLGTDTQYF
TGTGCCAGCAGCTTAGGTGGGCTCGGCACAGATACGCAGTATTTT
>NA|TRBV14|TRBJ2-1|NA
CASSKGPWAGATYNEQFF
TGTGCCAGCAGCAAAGGGCCCTGGGCGGGGGCGACCTACAATGAGCAGTTCTTC
>NA|TRBV9|TRBJ2-7|NA
CASSVRGSQGYEQYF
TGTGCCAGCAGCGTCCGAGGTAGTCAGGGCTACGAGCAGTACTTC
>NA|TRBV28|TRBJ1-5|NA
CASSLSGQGSNQPQHF
NA
>NA|TRBV11-2|TRBJ1-1|TRBD1
CASSFGTGETEAFF
TGTGCCAGCAGCTTTGGGACAGGGGAGACTGAAGCTTTCTTT
>NA|TRBV5-1|TRBJ1-1|NA
CASSPPTVNTEAFF
TGCGCCAGCAGCCCCCCGACAGTTAACACTGAAGCTTTCTTT
>NA|TRBV5-1|TRBJ2-1|TRBD1
CASSSGTGWNNEQFF
TGCGCCAGCAGCTCAGGGACAGGGTGGAACAATGAGCAGTTCTTC
>NA|TRBV7-2|TRBJ1-1|NA
CASSLGLRGALFTEAFF
TGTGCCAGCAGCTTAGGGCTTCGGGGGGCCCTGTTCACTGAAGCTTTCTTT
>NA|TRBV14|TRBJ2-5|TRBD1
CASSQRPGQLETQYF
TGTGCCAGCAGCCAGCGCCCGGGACAGCTGGAGACCCAGTACTTC
>NA|TRBV9|TRBJ2-5|TRBD1
CASSGGGQGGTQYF
TGTGCCAGCAGCGGCGGAGGACAGGGTGGGACCCAGTACTTC
>NA|TRBV2|TRBJ2-3|NA
CASRPGDTQYF
TGTGCCAGCAGGCCGGGGGATACGCAGTATTTT
>NA|TRBV4-3|TRBJ2-2|TRBD1
CASSQPRGQGPGELFF
TGCGCCAGCAGCCAACCTCGGGGACAGGGCCCCGGGGAGCTGTTTTTT
>NA|TRBV19|TRBJ1-1|TRBD1
CASTDRGAPLEAFF
TGTGCCAGTACGGACAGGGGAGCCCCCCTTGAAGCTTTCTTT
>once|TRBV19|TRBJ1-4|TRBD1
CASRGQFNEKLFF
TGTGCCAGTAGGGGACAGTTTAATGAAAAACTGTTTTTT
>NA|TRBV5-1|TRBJ2-3|NA
CASRDSGAGPDTQYF
TGCGCCAGCAGGGATTCGGGGGCCGGGCCAGATACGCAGTATTTT
>NA|TRBV5-5|TRBJ1-6|NA
CASSFLGDYSPLHF
TGTGCCAGCAGCTTCTTAGGGGATTATTCACCCCTCCACTTT
>NA|TRBV6-5|TRBJ1-2|NA
CASSRGPSGGYTF
TGTGCCAGCAGTAGGGGCCCCTCCGGGGGCTACACCTTC
>NA|TRBV5-5|TRBJ2-3|TRBD2
CASSFTSGGAKDTQYF
TGTGCCAGCAGCTTTACTAGCGGGGGGGCCAAAGATACGCAGTATTTT
>NA|TRBV6-1|TRBJ2-2|NA
CASSEARGSRELFF
TGTGCCAGCAGTGAAGCTCGGGGTTCGAGGGAGCTGTTTTTT
>NA|TRBV11-2|TRBJ2-1|TRBD2
CASSLGAGGSYNEQFF
TGTGCCAGCAGCTTAGGGGCCGGGGGGTCCTACAATGAGCAGTTCTTC
>NA|TRBV7-9|TRBJ1-1|TRBD1
CASSLAGQATGAFF
TGTGCCAGCAGCTTAGCGGGACAGGCGACCGGAGCTTTCTTT
>NA|TRBV10-3|TRBJ2-1|TRBD1
CAISERQGAGNEQFF
TGTGCCATCAGTGAGAGACAGGGGGCAGGCAATGAGCAGTTCTTC
>NA|TRBV5-1|TRBJ2-1|NA
CASSLTSEQFF
TGCGCCAGCAGCCTAACTAGCGAGCAGTTCTTC
>NA|TRBV5-4|TRBJ1-1|NA
CASSLESPSLDRSGFF
TGTGCCAGCAGCTTGGAGTCCCCTAGCTTGGACCGGAGCGGTTTCTTT
>NA|TRBV7-2|TRBJ2-7|NA
CASSLPLPMEQYF
TGTGCCAGCAGCTTGCCCCTCCCGATGGAGCAGTACTTC
>NA|TRBV19|TRBJ2-2|NA
CASSIWQGPTGELFF
TGTGCCAGTAGTATATGGCAGGGCCCCACCGGGGAGCTGTTTTTT
>NA|TRBV7-2|TRBJ1-3|NA
CASSWDLGNTIYF
TGTGCCAGCAGCTGGGACTTAGGAAACACCATATATTTT
>NA|TRBV18|TRBJ1-1|TRBD1
CASSRLGQGGTEAFF
TGTGCCAGCTCACGACTGGGACAGGGGGGAACTGAAGCTTTCTTT
>NA|TRBV29-1|TRBJ2-1|TRBD2
CSVPLAGAYNEQFF
TGCAGCGTCCCACTAGCGGGGGCCTACAATGAGCAGTTCTTC
>NA|TRBV29-1|TRBJ2-5|TRBD1
CSGTGKETQYF
TGCAGCGGGACAGGGAAAGAGACCCAGTACTTC
>NA|TRBV29-1|TRBJ1-1|NA
CSVVRQPNTEAFF
TGCAGCGTTGTGCGTCAACCTAACACTGAAGCTTTCTTT